This TCR beta chain was captured in a study of T cell changes during pregnancy in multiple sclerosis. Assay: immunoSEQ multiplex PCR; the TCRdb copy retains only in-frame clones and omits some. Among about 41,000 clones listed, approximately 91% were seen once. The CDR3 is 14 amino acids. Between the trimmed V and J ends, which lost 3 bases and 5 bases, there was a span of 10 bases. The germline V gene encodes CDR1 KGHSH and CDR2 LQKENI. The chain recombines TRBV18 with TRBJ1-4; D not resolved. The material was CD8+ T cells from peripheral blood mononuclear cells, obtained in the third trimester of pregnancy. The TCR was taken from a female donor with multiple sclerosis, enrolled in a pregnancy study. CDR3 loop: CASSPEMGNEKLFF. The CDR3 DNA follows: TGTGCCAGCTCACCGGAAATGGGCAATGAAAAACTGTTTTTT.